Below are 15 T cell receptor beta chains sequenced from a single sample in a study of blood T cell repertoires in COVID-19 (dated by TCRdb to between 2020 and 2021). The library relied on the immunoSEQ multiplex PCR assay. TCRdb obtained this table from immuneACCESS and retained in-frame rearrangements with V and J assigned. These tables miss some clones; where compared with another copy, unresolved V genes account for less than half of the shortfall, and the remainder is unexplained. Across this sample there are around 260,000 clones, with around 88% seen only once. Together, the top ten hold just under 2% of the sample. The sample comprised peripheral blood. The receptor source for this set is a man aged 30 to 39 with active or convalescent COVID-19.

This chain uses TRBV2 with TRBJ2-7, with a possible D match to TRBD1 (6 bases). There are 15 residues in the CDR3. Germline CDR1 reads SNHLY; CDR2 reads FYNNEI. Trimming removed 9 bases at V and 0 bases at J, with 18 bases between. CDR3 sequence: CARYNPDSPSYEQYF. In nucleotides, the CDR3 is TGTGCCAGATATAACCCGGACAGCCCCTCCTACGAGCAGTACTTC.

The chain carries TRBV11-2 and TRBJ1-6; 9 bases fit TRBD1. The CDR3 is made up of 15 amino acids. With V trimmed by 2 bases and J by 8 bases, 4 bases remained unmatched. Germline V gene sequence: CDR1 SGHAT, CDR2 FQNNGV. The CDR3 DNA follows: TGTGCCAGCAGCTTATCGGGGACAGGGCATTCACCCCTCCACTTT. Residues: CASSLSGTGHSPLHF.

V usage is TRBV4-3 and J usage is TRBJ1-6, with no clear D. This CDR3 contains 14 residues. With 4 bases removed from V and 7 bases from J, the gap between germline ends came to 11 bases. In germline, CDR1 is LGHNA, CDR2 YSLEER. The CDR3 spells CASSRNGENSPLHF. The CDR3 nucleotides are TGCGCCAGCAGCCGCAATGGGGAGAATTCACCCCTCCACTTT.

The V call is TRBV11-3, the J call TRBJ1-1; D is uncertain. V lost 3 bases and J 1 base, leaving 6 bases between the germline ends. Looked up from germline, CDR1 is SGHNT and CDR2 is YENEEA. The CDR3 totals 13 residues. The CDR3 protein is CASSFQENTEAFF. The CDR3 nucleotides are TGTGCCAGCAGCTTCCAGGAGAACACTGAAGCTTTCTTT.

The chain recombines TRBV3-1 (or the pseudogene TRBV3-2) with TRBJ2-3, with 8 positions matching TRBD2. The CDR3 spans 16 residues. Germline CDR1 LGHDT, CDR2 YNNKEL (reference sequence). V shed 0 bases, J shed 2 bases, and the junction held 4 bases outside the gene matches. CDR3 bases: TGTGCCAGCAGCCAAGATCGAGCGGGGGTCACAGATACGCAGTATTTT. Translation: CASSQDRAGVTDTQYF.

V usage is TRBV6-4 and J usage is TRBJ1-2; 11 bases map to TRBD1. The V gene's germline CDR1 is MRHNA and CDR2 SNTAGT. V was clipped by 2 bases and J by 7 bases; unmatched bases: 12. The CDR3 totals 17 residues. The CDR3 spells CASSDPSPRDRGFGYTF. DNA of the CDR3: TGTGCCAGCAGTGACCCCAGCCCCCGGGACAGGGGGTTTGGCTACACCTTC.

The gene calls are TRBV20-1 and TRBJ1-1, with D possibly being TRBD1 (6 bases). Trimming stripped 4 bases from V and 11 bases from J, with 11 bases between. CDR3 size: 10 residues. Germline values: CDR1 DFQATT, CDR2 SNEGSKA (reference sequence). Written as DNA, the CDR3 is TGCAGTGCTAAGGCCAGGGGCGCTTTCTTT. This gives the protein CSAKARGAFF.

This sequence joins TRBV5-1 and TRBJ2-2, with TRBD1 matching over 10 bases. CDR1 is SGHRS and CDR2 is YFSETQ in the germline V gene. Trimming took 5 bases from V and 2 from J; bases not matched to a gene: 12. The CDR3 is 18 amino acids. Here the CDR3 DNA reads TGCGCCAGCAGGAGGTTGTTAGACAGGGGGCTAAACACCGGGGAGCTGTTTTTT. Protein sequence: CASRRLLDRGLNTGELFF.

V is TRBV6-5 and J is TRBJ2-7, with 7 nucleotides matching TRBD2. The CDR3 is 13 amino acids. V was pared by 8 bases and J by 6 bases, with 10 bases of the junction left unmatched. Germline CDR1 is MNHEY and CDR2 is SVGAGI. CDR3 amino acids: CASGGGLQREQYF. The CDR3 DNA sequence: TGTGCCAGCGGGGGAGGGCTACAGCGCGAGCAGTACTTC.

V and J are TRBV5-4 and TRBJ2-5; TRBD1 is a possible D gene (6 bases). V dropped 4 bases and J dropped 2 bases, with 15 bases sitting between them. The CDR3 length is 15 residues. Germline assignment: CDR1 SGHNT and CDR2 YYREEE (reference sequence). The CDR3 here is CASSTPPGQQETQYF. The CDR3 region has the DNA TGTGCCAGCAGCACCCCCCCGGGACAACAAGAGACCCAGTACTTC.

This chain links TRBV11-2 with TRBJ2-2, with 10 bases that match TRBD2. The CDR3 has 17 residues. The V gene's germline CDR1 is SGHAT and CDR2 FQNNGV. The ends lost 5 bases at V and 5 bases at J; junction bases unmatched: 11. CDR3 amino acids: CASSQGTGLASTGELFF. The CDR3, as DNA: TGTGCCAGCAGCCAGGGCACGGGACTAGCGTCTACCGGGGAGCTGTTTTTT.

The chain uses TRBV2 and TRBJ1-4, with 7 bases lining up with TRBD1. V dropped 6 bases and J dropped 7; count of bases not matched to a gene: 8. This CDR3 has 14 amino acids. The germline CDR1 and CDR2 sequences are SNHLY and FYNNEI. As DNA, the CDR3 is TGTGCCAGCAGCGTTGACAGGGCAGTTGAAAAACTGTTTTTT. Translating it yields CASSVDRAVEKLFF.

The V and J genes are TRBV10-1 and TRBJ2-7; perhaps TRBD1 as D (6 bases). Deletions cut 5 bases from V and 2 bases from J, with 13 bases between. CDR1 is WNHNN, CDR2 SYGVQD, per germline (reference sequence). This CDR3 spans 14 amino acids. As DNA, the CDR3 is TGCGCCAGCAGTATTTCAGGGGAGACCTACGAGCAGTACTTC. It encodes CASSISGETYEQYF.

This clone is classed as medium-sized. The V and J genes are TRBV5-8 and TRBJ2-3; tentatively, D is TRBD2 (6 bases). CDR1 SGHTS and CDR2 YDEGEE come from the germline V gene. The CDR3 sequence is 14 residues long. V was pared by 4 bases and J by 8 bases, with 17 bases between. CDR3 loop: CASSGPEGTRTQYF. DNA of the CDR3: TGTGCCAGCAGCGGCCCGGAGGGTACGCGTACGCAGTATTTT.

The gene calls are TRBV5-8 and TRBJ2-3, with D uncertain. This CDR3 spans 15 amino acids. V lost 0 bases and J 0 bases, leaving 8 bases between the germline ends. Germline CDR1 reads SGHTS; CDR2 reads YDEGEE. The CDR3 here is CASSLVLGSTDTQYF. DNA of the CDR3: TGTGCCAGCAGCTTGGTTCTAGGAAGCACAGATACGCAGTATTTT.